This paragraph reports one TCR beta chain. This entry is derived from a study of blood T cell repertoires in COVID-19. On the study more broadly: Donors in the United States, Italy and Spain gave samples during acute or convalescent COVID-19.

Sequencing was performed with immunoSEQ multiplex PCR; in TCRdb, only in-frame clones are kept and a portion is missing. This sample has 450,000 or so clones, with about 92% found just once. Enrollees, roughly 18 to 90 years old, lived in 25 or so US areas. Cohorts were based on clinical histories the participants reported. This CDR3 contains 16 residues. Trimming took 0 bases from V and 4 from J; bases not matched to a gene: 4. CDR1 SEHNR and CDR2 FQNEAQ come from the germline V gene (reference sequence). Sequences were obtained from PBMCs or T cells enriched from blood (not recorded which). The TCR sequence derives from a man aged 18 to 30 who had recovered from COVID-19. J is TRBJ2-1 and V is TRBV7-9; 9 bases agree with TRBD2. The CDR3 loop is CASSLAAGGSYNEQFF. Written as DNA, the CDR3 is TGTGCCAGCAGCTTAGCTGCGGGAGGGTCTTACAATGAGCAGTTCTTC. The whole variable domain, filled in from reference TRBV7-9 and TRBJ2-1, reads DTGVSQNPRHKITKRGQNVTFRCDPISEHNRLYWYRQTLGQGPEFLTYFQNEAQLEKSRLLSDRFSAERPKGSFSTLEIQRTEQGDSAMYLCASSLAAGGSYNEQFFGPGTRLTVL.